Described below is a single T cell receptor (beta chain) sequence and its context. The CDR3 sequence is 14 residues long. This record comes from a study of CXCR3-negative and CXCR3-positive naive CD8 T cells. Carrying UMI labels, the TRB cDNA libraries were prepared through 5' RACE. With the 5' RACE reads reprocessed, TCRdb shows one record per CDR3 protein and no DNA. The sample data list around 140,000 distinct CDR3 sequences. What was sequenced was naive CXCR3- CD8+ T cells from blood. Subset reported: CD45RO-CCR7+CD27+CD95- naive CD8+ T cells lacking CXCR3 (TNR3-). The TCR comes from a human donor in good health. Some clones in this sample may be carry-over from other donors' samples. The chain recombines TRBV12-3 or TRBV12-4 with TRBJ1-1. This CDR3 is CASSPGGGYTEAFF.